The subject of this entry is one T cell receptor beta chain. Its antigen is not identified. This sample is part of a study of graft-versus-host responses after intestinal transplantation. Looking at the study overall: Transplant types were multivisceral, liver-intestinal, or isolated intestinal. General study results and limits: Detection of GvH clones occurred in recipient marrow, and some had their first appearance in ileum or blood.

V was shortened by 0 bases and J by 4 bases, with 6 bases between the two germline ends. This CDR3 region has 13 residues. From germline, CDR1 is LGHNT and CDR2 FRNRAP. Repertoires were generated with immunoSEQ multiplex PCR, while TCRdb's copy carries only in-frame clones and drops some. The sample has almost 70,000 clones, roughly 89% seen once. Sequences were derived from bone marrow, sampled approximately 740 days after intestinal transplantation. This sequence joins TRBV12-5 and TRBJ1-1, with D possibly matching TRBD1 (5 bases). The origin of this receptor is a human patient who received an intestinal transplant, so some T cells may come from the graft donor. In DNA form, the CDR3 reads TGTGCTAGTGGTTTGGTAGGGGCCACTGAAGCTTTCTTT. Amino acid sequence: CASGLVGATEAFF.